The clone carrying this T cell receptor beta chain was detected ten times or more. Its specificity is unknown. This sample stems from a study of CD8 T cells in ankylosing spondylitis. MiXCR, run by TCRdb on the 5' RACE reads, gives a single entry per CDR3 protein. Here the sample spans roughly 490,000 distinct CDR3 sequences, roughly 5.2% being singletons. General observations from the study: Seemingly characteristic of ankylosing spondylitis blood was a TCR beta motif consisting of several highly homologous variants.

The TCR was taken from a male donor with ankylosing spondylitis. Sequencing used blood, either unsorted or a sorted T cell fraction (not recorded which).

This CDR3 reads CATSSFKGSNEQFF. Written as DNA, the CDR3 is TGTGCCACCAGCAGTTTCAAGGGAAGCAATGAGCAGTTCTTC. The chain recombines TRBV15 with TRBJ2-1; D unresolved. Germline lookup yields CDR1 LNHNV and CDR2 YYDKDF (reference sequence). This CDR3 is built from 14 residues. Trimming cost V 3 bases and J 6 bases, with 12 bases left between them.